Shown below are 26 T cell receptor beta chains from a single sample sequenced in a study of T cell repertoires in cytomegalovirus infection. A single record per CDR3 protein comes from TCRdb applying MiXCR to the reads. This table has about 230,000 distinct CDR3 sequences, 22% appearing once. Sequencing was carried out using CD8+ T cells from PBMCs. The receptor source for this set is a human donor in good health (CMV status not recorded). Some clones in this sample may be carry-over from other donors' samples.

This clonotype has a count of ten or more. CDR3 in DNA: TGTGCCAGCAACCCGAGCAGCAAGTCCTACGAGCAGTACTTC. This codes for CASNPSSKSYEQYF. The V and J genes are TRBV27 and TRBJ2-7; D is unclear. The CDR3 is 14 residues long. Trimming removed 7 bases at V and 1 base at J, with 14 bases between. Germline CDR1 MNHEY, CDR2 SMNVEV (reference sequence).

The chain couples TRBV7-2 to TRBJ2-7; 8 positions match TRBD2. V dropped 1 base and J dropped 5; count of bases not matched to a gene: 7. The germline V gene has CDR1 SGHTA and CDR2 FQGNSA. The CDR3 loop spans 15 amino acids. The CDR3 protein is CASSLEVGTRDEQYF. CDR3 coding DNA: TGTGCCAGCAGCTTAGAGGTAGGGACTAGGGACGAGCAGTACTTC. Looking up the rest from reference TRBV7-2 and TRBJ2-7 gives the full variable domain: GAGVSQSPSNKVTEKGKDVELRCDPISGHTALYWYRQSLGQGLEFLIYFQGNSAPDKSGLPSDRFSAERTGGSVSTLTIQRTQQEDSAVYLCASSLEVGTRDEQYFGPGTRLTVT.

CDR3 bases: TGTGCCAGCAGCTTCACTGGGACCTCCGCGAACACCGGGGAGCTGTTTTTT. Its translation: CASSFTGTSANTGELFF. The rearrangement links TRBV7-3 to TRBJ2-2, with D perhaps given as TRBD1 or TRBD2 (5 bases each). The germline CDR1 and CDR2 sequences are SGHTA and FQGTGA. The CDR3 has 17 residues. V lost 3 bases and J 0 bases, leaving 14 bases between the germline ends.

The table lists this clonotype with many counts. This chain joins TRBV7-9 and TRBJ2-3; a possible D gene is TRBD2 (6 bases). Germline CDR1 reads SEHNR; CDR2 reads FQNEAQ (reference sequence). This CDR3 has 13 residues. The V and J ends lost 1 base and 8 bases respectively, with 10 bases between them. The CDR3 DNA is TGTGCCAGCAGCTTAGATGTGGAGGGTACGCAGTATTTT. Protein product: CASSLDVEGTQYF.

This chain joins TRBV7-6 and TRBJ2-3; 11 bases are a match to TRBD1. With V trimmed by 1 base and J by 4 bases, 4 bases remained unmatched. Germline-derived CDR1 and CDR2 are SGHVS and FNYEAQ. The CDR3 is made up of 16 amino acids. The CDR3 DNA follows: TGTGCCAGCAGCTTAGAGCCGGGACAGGGGGCAGATACGCAGTATTTT. Translated: CASSLEPGQGADTQYF.

This clonotype has only a few counts. This chain uses TRBV18 with TRBJ2-3; no definite D call. Trimming cost V 3 bases and J 1 base, with 11 bases left between them. This CDR3 contains 15 residues. The germline CDR1 and CDR2 sequences are KGHSH and LQKENI. The CDR3 nucleotides read TGTGCCAGCTCACCTACAGTATCCCGCACAGATACGCAGTATTTT. Amino acids: CASSPTVSRTDTQYF.

The chain carries TRBV5-1 and TRBJ1-1; D call uncertain. In germline, CDR1 is SGHRS, CDR2 YFSETQ. V was clipped by 0 bases and J by 4 bases, with 13 bases between them. This CDR3 is 15 amino acids long. This CDR3 reads CASSLEGSGFTEAFF. CDR3 nucleotides: TGCGCCAGCAGCTTGGAAGGCAGCGGTTTCACTGAAGCTTTCTTT. Together with reference TRBV5-1 and TRBJ1-1, the CDR3 gives the full variable domain: KAGVTQTPRYLIKTRGQQVTLSCSPISGHRSVSWYQQTPGQGLQFLFEYFSETQRNKGNFPGRFSGRQFSNSRSEMNVSTLELGDSALYLCASSLEGSGFTEAFFGQGTRLTVV.

The chain couples TRBV5-1 to TRBJ1-1; D is undetermined. The germline CDR1 and CDR2 sequences are SGHRS and YFSETQ. The CDR3 length is 14 residues. V shed 3 bases and J shed 7 bases, with 16 bases lying between them. The CDR3 coding sequence is TGCGCCAGCAGCTCCGGCCTAGGACGTGTTGAAGCTTTCTTT. This sequence encodes CASSSGLGRVEAFF.

This clonotype was observed many times. This chain uses TRBV7-8 with TRBJ2-5; D might be TRBD2 (7 bases). This CDR3 is 15 amino acids long. The V gene lost 6 bases and the J gene lost 3 bases, with 17 bases spanning the gap. Germline V gene data show CDR1 as SGHVS and CDR2 as FQNEAQ. DNA for the CDR3: TGTGCCAGCAGACCTTGGGGGGGGGCAAAAGAGACCCAGTACTTC. Translation: CASRPWGGAKETQYF.

This clonotype was observed a handful of times. The chain couples TRBV2 to TRBJ1-1; TRBD1 might be the D (5 bases). Trimming removed 11 bases from V and 3 bases from J, with 16 bases in between. This CDR3 region has 13 residues. CDR1 is SNHLY and CDR2 is FYNNEI in the germline V gene. CDR3 nucleotides: TGTGCCCTACACGACAGTTCTTACACTGAAGCTTTCTTT. It translates to CALHDSSYTEAFF.

In this sample, this clonotype turned up many times. The chain joins TRBV7-2 to TRBJ1-2; D not certain. The CDR3 runs to 13 residues. The ends were cut back, 1 base at V and 6 bases at J, with 9 bases in the middle. Germline CDR1 SGHTA, CDR2 FQGNSA. CDR3: CASSLGRSDGYTF. The CDR3 coding sequence is TGTGCCAGCAGCTTAGGGAGGAGCGATGGCTACACCTTC.

This chain uses TRBV23-1 with TRBJ1-3; perhaps TRBD1 as D (5 bases). TRBV23-1 is an ORF; its function is uncertain. With 3 bases removed from V and 0 bases from J, the gap between germline ends came to 18 bases. The CDR3 covers 18 residues. CDR3 nucleotide sequence: TGCGCCAGCAGTCATTCGGGAATCAGGGAGGTCTCTGGAAACACCATATATTTT. Its protein is CASSHSGIREVSGNTIYF.

This clonotype came up many times. The gene calls are TRBV11-2 and TRBJ2-1; D gene uncertain. The ends were cut back, 5 bases at V and 8 bases at J, with 13 bases in the middle. The germline CDR1 and CDR2 sequences are SGHAT and FQNNGV. This CDR3 comprises 13 residues. The CDR3, as DNA: TGTGCCAGCAGCGGCCCTAAGGTCGATGAGCAGTTCTTC. Its protein product is CASSGPKVDEQFF. Supplemented by reference TRBV11-2 and TRBJ2-1, the full variable domain reads EAGVAQSPRYKIIEKRQSVAFWCNPISGHATLYWYQQILGQGPKLLIQFQNNGVVDDSQLPKDRFSAERLKGVDSTLKIQPAKLEDSAVYLCASSGPKVDEQFFGPGTRLTVL.

This clonotype was seen repeatedly, ten times or more. The CDR3 DNA reads as TGTGCCAGCAGTTCATGGGACTTCCAAGAGACCCAGTACTTC. Protein sequence: CASSSWDFQETQYF. The rearrangement joins TRBV12-3 or TRBV12-4 to TRBJ2-5, with D tentatively TRBD2 (6 bases). The CDR3 sequence is 14 residues long. With 4 bases removed from V and 1 base from J, the gap between germline ends came to 10 bases.

The chain uses TRBV6-2 or TRBV6-3 and TRBJ2-1; 7 bases are shared with TRBD2. Germline V lookup: CDR1 MNHEY, CDR2 SVGEGT. The CDR3 extends over 14 amino acids. V shed 4 bases, J shed 8 bases, and the junction held 8 bases outside the gene matches. This chain's CDR3 is CASSSLAHGYEQFF. Written as DNA, the CDR3 is TGTGCCAGCAGTTCACTAGCGCACGGTTATGAGCAGTTCTTC.

V is TRBV2 and J is TRBJ1-1, with D possibly matching TRBD1 (5 bases). In germline, CDR1 is SNHLY, CDR2 FYNNEI. This CDR3 comprises 14 residues. The germline V and J ends were trimmed by 4 bases and 4 bases, with 13 bases remaining between them. CDR3 protein: CASSVGTIATEAFF. CDR3 DNA: TGTGCCAGCAGTGTCGGGACGATTGCCACTGAAGCTTTCTTT.

This clonotype was observed at least ten times. The V gene is TRBV11-2, the J gene TRBJ1-1; 10 bases line up with TRBD1. The V gene's germline CDR1 is SGHAT and CDR2 FQNNGV. V lost 4 bases, J lost 6 bases, and 2 bases stayed unmatched. This CDR3 comprises 13 residues. The CDR3 protein is CASSSTGGAEAFF. Written as DNA, the CDR3 is TGTGCCAGCAGCTCGACAGGGGGCGCTGAAGCTTTCTTT.

Ten or more counts support this clonotype. The V call is TRBV2, the J call TRBJ2-5; 7 positions match TRBD1. Germline V gene sequence: CDR1 SNHLY, CDR2 FYNNEI. The CDR3 has 15 amino acids. Trimming cost V 6 bases and J 1 base; bases outside gene matches: 8. CDR3 coding DNA: TGTGCCAGCAGGGAACTGGGACAGTTCCAAGAGACCCAGTACTTC. It codes for CASRELGQFQETQYF.

In this sample, this clonotype turned up many times. The DNA of the CDR3 is TGTGCCAGTAGTATAGACGGAATTGGGACAGAACAAGAGACCCAGTACTTC. It specifies CASSIDGIGTEQETQYF. This chain connects TRBV19 to TRBJ2-5; 7 nucleotides agree with TRBD1. V was clipped by 0 bases and J by 2 bases; unmatched bases: 9. This CDR3 contains 17 residues. The germline CDR1 and CDR2 sequences are LNHDA and SQIVND (reference sequence).

This chain uses TRBV5-6 with TRBJ2-4; D might be TRBD1 or TRBD2, each matching 5 bases. This CDR3 comprises 13 residues. Looked up from germline, CDR1 is SGHDT and CDR2 is YYEEEE. Deletions cut 2 bases from V and 8 bases from J, with 11 bases between. In nucleotides, the CDR3 is TGTGCCAGCAGCTTTCAGGGAGCGGACATTCAGTACTTC. Residues: CASSFQGADIQYF.

There are many counts of this clonotype. The chain's CDR3 is CASSPGTGFQETQYF. The DNA of the CDR3 is TGTGCCAGCAGCCCCGGGACAGGGTTCCAAGAGACCCAGTACTTC. The chain carries TRBV7-7 and TRBJ2-5; 9 nucleotides agree with TRBD1. CDR3 length equals 15 residues. J was trimmed by 1 base and V by 5 bases; bases with no gene match: 5. The germline V gene encodes CDR1 SSHAT and CDR2 FNYEAQ (reference sequence). Using reference TRBV7-7 and TRBJ2-5 for the parts outside the CDR3, the full variable domain is GAGVSQSPRYKVTKRGQDVTLRCDPISSHATLYWYQQALGQGPEFLTYFNYEAQPDKSGLPSDRFSAERPEGSISTLTIQRTEQRDSAMYRCASSPGTGFQETQYFGPGTRLLVL.

The rearrangement uses TRBV7-3 and TRBJ1-2; 10 bases are a match to TRBD1. V shed 3 bases and J 3 bases; nucleotides not matched to a gene: 7. This CDR3 comprises 16 residues. Germline values: CDR1 SGHTA, CDR2 FQGTGA. The CDR3 DNA reads as TGTGCCAGCAGCTTCGACGGACAGGGGGTAGACTATGGCTACACCTTC. The encoded protein is CASSFDGQGVDYGYTF.

The chain employs TRBV2 and TRBJ2-5, with 7 bases that match TRBD2. With 1 base clipped from V and 5 bases from J, the junction kept 4 bases outside the gene matches. This CDR3 has 14 amino acids. The germline CDR1 and CDR2 sequences are SNHLY and FYNNEI. The CDR3 is CASSEVGGVETQYF. In DNA form, the CDR3 reads TGTGCCAGCAGTGAAGTGGGAGGGGTGGAGACCCAGTACTTC.

In this sample, this clonotype turned up many times. The chain uses TRBV28 and TRBJ2-7; TRBD1 might be the D (6 bases). V dropped 3 bases and J dropped 5 bases, with 8 bases sitting between them. The CDR3 has 12 residues. Looked up from germline, CDR1 is MDHEN and CDR2 is SYDVKM. Written as DNA, the CDR3 is TGTGCCAGCAGTTTTTCAGGGGACGAGCAGTACTTC. Its protein product is CASSFSGDEQYF.

This clonotype appeared many times. J is TRBJ2-4 and V is TRBV7-8, with 11 bases that match TRBD2. Germline assignment: CDR1 SGHVS and CDR2 FQNEAQ. The CDR3 is 19 amino acids. V trimming: 4 bases; J trimming: 0 bases; junction bases outside the gene matches: 11. For the CDR3, the DNA is TGTGCCAGCAGCTATATAGCGGGGGGGCTACTTATAGCCAAAAACATTCAGTACTTC. Translation gives CASSYIAGGLLIAKNIQYF.

The rearrangement uses TRBV11-2 and TRBJ1-1, with D unresolved. Trimming took 8 bases from V and 3 from J, leaving 7 bases between them. This CDR3 comprises 11 residues. Germline lookup yields CDR1 SGHAT and CDR2 FQNNGV. CDR3 coding DNA: TGTGCCAGCGGCCGATACACTGAAGCTTTCTTT. Translating it yields CASGRYTEAFF.